The 20 T cell receptor beta chains below come from one sample, sequenced in a study of blood T cell repertoires in COVID-19. Sequencing used immunoSEQ multiplex PCR; TCRdb keeps in-frame clones, though not all of them. The data hold about 300,000 clones, with around nine tenths observed a single time. The sequencing input was peripheral blood. The receptors here all came from a woman aged 25 to 39 with COVID-19, enrolled during active disease.

The chain employs TRBV7-9 and TRBJ2-3; perhaps TRBD2 as D (6 bases). Deletions cut 5 bases from V and 8 bases from J, with 17 bases between. The CDR3 has 14 residues. Per the germline V gene, CDR1 is SEHNR and CDR2 is FQNEAQ (reference sequence). The CDR3: CASSPPTGAGTQYF. The CDR3 nucleotides read TGTGCCAGCAGCCCCCCGACGGGAGCGGGTACGCAGTATTTT.

The CDR3 region has the DNA TGCGCCAGCAGAGCGGGGGGCTCCCGGAAAGAGACCCAGTACTTC. Translating gives CASRAGGSRKETQYF. This rearrangement joins TRBV10-2 to TRBJ2-5, with 9 positions matching TRBD2. Germline-derived CDR1 and CDR2 are WSHSY and SAAADI. J was trimmed by 3 bases and V by 6 bases; bases with no gene match: 8. CDR3 length: 15 residues.

This chain uses TRBV3-1 (or the pseudogene TRBV3-2) with TRBJ1-1, with TRBD1 matching 7 bases. Per germline, CDR1 LGHDT and CDR2 YNNKEL (reference sequence). With 0 bases clipped from V and 1 base from J, the junction kept 8 bases outside the gene matches. The CDR3 is 17 residues long. CDR3 DNA: TGTGCCAGCAGCCAAGAGGGGAAGGGGGCACAGAACACTGAAGCTTTCTTT. This translates into CASSQEGKGAQNTEAFF.

The chain joins TRBV7-2 to TRBJ2-3, with 8 bases lining up with TRBD2. V dropped 1 base and J dropped 1; count of bases not matched to a gene: 4. Germline CDR1 reads SGHTA; CDR2 reads FQGNSA. This CDR3 contains 16 residues. The CDR3 loop is CASSLGVRGGTDTQYF. As DNA, the CDR3 is TGTGCCAGCAGCTTAGGGGTGCGGGGGGGCACAGATACGCAGTATTTT.

V gene TRBV19 combines with J gene TRBJ1-4; D is possibly TRBD1 (5 bases). The CDR3 totals 14 residues. Germline values: CDR1 LNHDA, CDR2 SQIVND (reference sequence). The V gene lost 3 bases and the J gene lost 7 bases, with 12 bases spanning the gap. Here the CDR3 reads CASSIFGGGEKLFF. In nucleotides, the CDR3 is TGTGCCAGTAGTATTTTTGGGGGGGGTGAAAAACTGTTTTTT.

The chain carries TRBV7-2 and TRBJ1-2, with 9 nucleotides matching TRBD1. CDR1 is SGHTA, CDR2 FQGNSA, per germline. The CDR3 covers 13 residues. V gave up 5 bases and J gave up 6 bases; unmatched junction bases: 4. CDR3 residues: CASSQQGADGYTF. CDR3 nucleotide sequence: TGTGCCAGCAGCCAACAGGGGGCTGATGGCTACACCTTC.

CDR3 residues: CSVIQGGGYTF. The DNA of the CDR3 is TGCAGTGTGATACAGGGCGGTGGCTACACCTTC. The chain recombines TRBV20-1 with TRBJ1-2, with D perhaps TRBD1 (6 bases). The V end lost 7 bases, the J end lost 7 bases, and 13 bases lay between the germline ends. This CDR3 spans 11 amino acids. CDR1 and CDR2 from the germline V gene are DFQATT and SNEGSKA (reference sequence).

The chain employs TRBV24-1 and TRBJ1-2; perhaps TRBD1 as D (6 bases). The CDR3 contains 18 residues. CDR1 is KGHDR, CDR2 SFDVKD, per germline. V was cut by 4 bases and J by 0 bases, with 20 bases left in between. DNA of the CDR3: TGTGCCACCAGTGACCCCGCCGGGACACTAGGACCTAACTATGGCTACACCTTC. It specifies CATSDPAGTLGPNYGYTF.

This chain links TRBV10-1 with TRBJ2-7; 7 nucleotides align to TRBD2. This CDR3 region has 13 residues. V gave up 3 bases and J gave up 6 bases; unmatched junction bases: 5. Per germline, CDR1 WNHNN and CDR2 SYGVQD (reference sequence). CDR3 sequence: CASSDIGGSEQYV. DNA of the CDR3: TGCGCCAGCAGTGATATCGGGGGGAGCGAGCAGTACGTC.

The rearrangement joins TRBV7-9 to TRBJ1-2; 7 bases are shared with TRBD1. There are 17 residues in the CDR3. The germline V gene encodes CDR1 SEHNR and CDR2 FQNEAQ (reference sequence). V lost 2 bases and J lost 1; bases outside the gene matches: 10. CDR3 loop: CASSLSGGTEINYGYTF. In nucleotides, the CDR3 is TGTGCCAGCAGCTTAAGCGGGGGGACAGAGATTAACTATGGCTACACCTTC.

The rearrangement joins TRBV4-1 to TRBJ2-1, with 9 bases lining up with TRBD1. Germline CDR1 reads MGHRA; CDR2 reads YSYEKL. CDR3 length: 17 amino acids. The V and J ends lost 2 bases and 1 base, in that order; junction bases with no gene match: 6. This chain's CDR3 is CASSQFVGTGSYNEQFF. The CDR3 nucleotides read TGCGCCAGCAGCCAATTTGTCGGGACAGGGTCCTACAATGAGCAGTTCTTC.

This chain links TRBV2 with TRBJ2-7, with a weak D call TRBD1 (5 bases). From germline, CDR1 is SNHLY and CDR2 FYNNEI. This CDR3 has 13 residues. Trimming shortened V by 11 bases and J by 2 bases, and 16 bases separated the two germline ends. The CDR3 sequence: CAGQQESPYEQYV. DNA for the CDR3: TGTGCCGGTCAACAGGAGAGCCCCTACGAGCAGTACGTC.

There are a few counts of this clone. The chain has TRBV19 and TRBJ2-1, with 9 bases that match TRBD1. This CDR3 has 14 amino acids. Germline values: CDR1 LNHDA, CDR2 SQIVND (reference sequence). The J segment lost 9 bases and the V segment lost 3 bases, leaving 6 bases of the junction unmatched. CDR3 in amino acids: CASSMGTGSFEQFF. The DNA of the CDR3 is TGTGCCAGTAGTATGGGGACAGGGTCATTTGAGCAGTTCTTC. The full variable domain, its missing parts supplied by reference TRBV19 and TRBJ2-1, is DGGITQSPKYLFRKEGQNVTLSCEQNLNHDAMYWYRQDPGQGLRLIYYSQIVNDFQKGDIAEGYSVSREKKESFPLTVTSAQKNPTAFYLCASSMGTGSFEQFFGPGTRLTVL.

V and J are TRBV19 and TRBJ1-2, with 7 bases fitting TRBD1. Trimming cost V 3 bases and J 4 bases; bases outside gene matches: 11. Germline values: CDR1 LNHDA, CDR2 SQIVND (reference sequence). The CDR3 runs 16 residues. Here the CDR3 reads CASSIMGVTGIYGYTF. The CDR3 region has the DNA TGTGCCAGTAGTATTATGGGGGTGACAGGGATCTATGGCTACACCTTC.

The chain employs TRBV3-1 (or the pseudogene TRBV3-2) and TRBJ2-5; TRBD2 matches at 12 bases. The CDR3 totals 16 residues. The trim removed 2 bases at V and 5 bases at J, leaving 6 bases unmatched. Germline V gene sequence: CDR1 LGHDT, CDR2 YNNKEL (reference sequence). CDR3 loop: CASSQQTSGGWETQYF. Written as DNA, the CDR3 is TGTGCCAGCAGCCAACAGACTAGCGGGGGATGGGAGACCCAGTACTTC.

The genes are TRBV3-1 (or the pseudogene TRBV3-2) and TRBJ1-6; the match to TRBD1 covers 7 bases. The ends lost 4 bases at V and 7 bases at J; junction bases unmatched: 4. The CDR3 is made up of 14 amino acids. Per germline, CDR1 LGHDT and CDR2 YNNKEL (reference sequence). The CDR3 region is CASSPAGGNSPLHF. Here the CDR3 DNA reads TGTGCCAGCAGCCCAGCAGGGGGGAATTCACCCCTCCACTTT.

This chain links TRBV7-2 with TRBJ2-2; unclear D gene. The length of the CDR3 is 16 residues. CDR1 SGHTA and CDR2 FQGNSA come from the germline V gene. V dropped 0 bases and J dropped 1 base, with 9 bases sitting between them. CDR3 loop: CASSLALMVNTGELFF. The CDR3 bases are TGTGCCAGCAGCTTAGCGCTAATGGTGAACACCGGGGAGCTGTTTTTT.

V and J are TRBV6-5 and TRBJ1-6; D unclear. V was trimmed by 0 bases and J by 16 bases, leaving 13 bases between them. Germline values: CDR1 MNHEY, CDR2 SVGAGI. This CDR3 has 13 residues. CDR3 coding DNA: TGTGCCAGCAGTTACTCTTACCTCACGGAGCTCCACTTT. It codes for CASSYSYLTELHF.

V gene TRBV7-9 combines with J gene TRBJ2-2; D is undetermined. Trimming took off 4 bases at V and 3 bases at J, with 6 bases between the two ends. In germline, CDR1 is SEHNR, CDR2 FQNEAQ (reference sequence). This CDR3 is built from 13 residues. As DNA, the CDR3 is TGTGCCAGCAGCTCGTTATACACCGGGGAGCTGTTTTTT. The encoded protein is CASSSLYTGELFF.

This chain uses TRBV11-3 with TRBJ2-1; a weak D match, TRBD2 (5 bases). CDR3 length equals 15 residues. CDR1 and CDR2 from the germline V gene are SGHNT and YENEEA. V shed 5 bases and J shed 0 bases, with 11 bases lying between them. The CDR3 DNA is TGTGCCAGCAGCCTGGGGAGACGCTCCTACAATGAGCAGTTCTTC. Encoded protein: CASSLGRRSYNEQFF.